A selection of T cell receptor beta chains follows, all from one sample in a study of cytomegalovirus exposure and HLA in healthy donors. Data came from immunoSEQ multiplex PCR; TCRdb stores just in-frame clones and leaves some out. The table has some 130,000 clones, less than 85% seen once. Sequenced material: PBMCs. The source is a man aged 30-40 years in good health and CMV-seronegative. The CDR3 runs from the conserved cysteine through the conserved F or W. D genes are given only for firm matches. Clone size, where shown, is once, few, many, or a class for clones that have expanded.

TRBJ1-2,TRBD1,-,TRBV11-3,CASTDRGTSGYTF,TGTGCCAGCACCGACAGGGGAACTAGTGGCTACACCTTC
TRBJ1-2,-,-,TRBV28,CASSTQGCGYTF,TGTGCCAGCAGTACCCAGGGCTGTGGCTACACCTTC
TRBJ2-1,TRBD1,once,TRBV9,CASSGTGRNEQFF,TGTGCCAGCAGCGGGACAGGGCGAAATGAGCAGTTCTTC
TRBJ2-5,-,few,TRBV7-6,CASSTGINGGPQETQYF,TGTGCCAGCAGCACCGGGATTAACGGAGGACCCCAAGAGACCCAGTACTTC
TRBJ2-7,TRBD1,once,TRBV11-2,CASSSTGIGEQYF,TGTGCCAGCAGCTCGACAGGGATTGGCGAGCAGTACTTC
TRBJ1-5,-,-,TRBV6-6,CASSYTSADQPQHF,TGTGCCAGCAGTTACACGTCCGCGGATCAGCCCCAGCATTTT
TRBJ1-2,-,-,TRBV7-8,CASSLAINYGYTF,TGTGCCAGCAGCCTGGCCATTAACTATGGCTACACCTTC
TRBJ2-1,TRBD2,-,TRBV10-1,CASSGSSGKGEQFF,TGCGCCAGCAGTGGGTCTAGCGGGAAGGGTGAGCAGTTCTTC
TRBJ1-1,TRBD1,-,TRBV6-5,CASLAGQGNTEAFF,TGTGCCAGCCTCGCGGGACAGGGCAACACTGAAGCTTTCTTT
TRBJ2-7,TRBD2,-,TRBV2,CASSVGGTSGIYEQYF,TGTGCCAGCAGTGTGGGAGGGACTAGCGGGATTTACGAGCAGTACTTC
TRBJ2-7,-,-,TRBV10-2,CASSEVGEYEQYF,TGCGCCAGCAGTGAGGTGGGAGAGTACGAGCAGTACTTC
TRBJ2-5,-,-,TRBV9,CASSPSGQETQYF,TGTGCCAGCAGCCCCTCGGGCCAAGAGACCCAGTACTTC
TRBJ1-1,-,-,TRBV27,CASKLGGEAFF,TGTGCCAGCAAATTGGGGGGAGAAGCTTTCTTT
TRBJ1-2,-,-,TRBV27,CASSLLSRRNYGYTF,TGTGCCAGCAGTTTATTGTCCCGCAGGAACTATGGCTACACCTTC
TRBJ1-2,-,-,TRBV9,CASSVVTDFNYGYTF,TGTGCCAGCAGCGTAGTTACAGATTTCAACTATGGCTACACCTTC
TRBJ2-7,-,-,TRBV7-9,CASSSSLEGSVGYEQYF,TGTGCCAGCAGCTCATCCCTGGAGGGAAGCGTGGGCTACGAGCAGTACTTC
TRBJ2-2,TRBD1,-,TRBV14,CASKTGTGAGELFF,TGTGCCAGCAAAACCGGGACAGGGGCCGGGGAGCTGTTTTTT
TRBJ1-2,TRBD1,-,TRBV6-5,CASSRDRGNYGYTF,TGTGCCAGCAGTCGGGACAGGGGTAACTATGGCTACACCTTC
TRBJ1-2,-,once,TRBV9,CASSADRTAPTYGYTF,TGTGCCAGCAGCGCCGACCGGACAGCTCCTACCTATGGCTACACCTTC
TRBJ1-1,-,-,TRBV5-5,CASSLSPQGIAEAFF,TGTGCCAGCAGCTTGAGCCCCCAGGGAATCGCTGAAGCTTTCTTT
TRBJ2-7,TRBD1,once,TRBV27,CASRVRGLGQGLSYEQYF,TGTGCCAGCAGAGTTAGGGGGCTAGGACAGGGCCTCTCCTACGAGCAGTACTTC
TRBJ2-7,-,-,TRBV7-3,CASSLGGLYDEQYF,TGTGCCAGCAGCTTAGGGGGGTTATACGACGAGCAGTACTTC
TRBJ1-5,TRBD1,-,TRBV6-5,CASSLGTGGNQPQHF,TGTGCCAGCAGTTTAGGGACAGGGGGCAATCAGCCCCAGCATTTT
TRBJ1-3,TRBD1,-,TRBV10-1,CASSETSGGSGNTIYF,TGCGCCAGCAGTGAAACATCAGGGGGCTCTGGAAACACCATATATTTT
TRBJ2-3,TRBD1,-,TRBV25-1,CASSRGDRDPLYTDTQYF,TGTGCCAGCAGTCGAGGGGACAGGGACCCCCTCTACACAGATACGCAGTATTTT
TRBJ1-5,TRBD1,-,TRBV19,CASSMEGALLQPQHF,TGTGCCAGTAGTATGGAGGGGGCGCTTCTTCAGCCCCAGCATTTT
TRBJ1-1,-,once,TRBV6-1,CALVGGWNTEAFF,TGTGCCCTAGTCGGGGGTTGGAACACTGAAGCTTTCTTT
TRBJ1-3,-,few,TRBV19,CASSNFVESANTIYF,TGTGCCAGTAGTAACTTTGTGGAAAGCGCAAACACCATATATTTT
TRBJ1-2,TRBD1,-,TRBV13,CASSSNGQANYGYTF,TGTGCCAGCAGCTCCAACGGACAGGCTAATTATGGCTACACCTTC
TRBJ2-2,TRBD1,once,TRBV5-5,CASSYRDSSTNTGELFF,TGTGCCAGCAGCTACCGGGACAGCTCAACGAACACCGGGGAGCTGTTTTTT
TRBJ2-5,-,-,TRBV7-2,CASSAGLSNQETQYF,TGTGCCAGCAGCGCGGGACTGTCCAACCAAGAGACCCAATACTTC
TRBJ1-1,TRBD1,-,TRBV27,CASSNDRGSFAEAFF,TGTGCCAGCAGTAACGACAGGGGGAGTTTCGCTGAAGCTTTCTTT
TRBJ2-7,TRBD2,-,TRBV12-5,CASVVDLAVPYEQYF,TGTGCTAGTGTCGTCGACCTAGCGGTCCCCTACGAGCAGTACTTC
TRBJ1-2,TRBD1,-,TRBV19,CASKGQVVYGYTF,TGTGCCAGTAAAGGACAGGTGGTCTATGGCTACACCTTC
TRBJ2-7,-,-,TRBV4-1,CASSHNPGVVGKYEQYF,TGCGCCAGCAGCCACAATCCCGGGGTCGTGGGGAAATACGAGCAGTACTTC
TRBJ2-7,TRBD1,-,TRBV4-1,CASSQETGIGHYEQYF,TGCGCCAGCAGCCAAGAGACAGGGATCGGGCACTACGAGCAGTACTTC
TRBJ1-2,-,-,TRBV19,CASRTGANYGYTF,TGTGCCAGTAGGACAGGAGCAAACTATGGCTACACCTTC
TRBJ2-7,-,-,TRBV4-3,CASSQAVSSYEQYF,TGCGCCAGCAGCCAAGCTGTGAGCTCCTACGAGCAGTACTTC
TRBJ1-6,TRBD1,-,TRBV5-1,CASSQGQGRNSPLHF,TGCGCCAGCAGCCAAGGACAGGGGAGGAATTCACCCCTCCACTTT
TRBJ2-7,TRBD2,-,TRBV4-3,CASSQDLSGGTYEQYF,TGCGCCAGCAGCCAAGATCTGTCGGGAGGCACCTACGAGCAGTACTTC
TRBJ1-1,-,-,TRBV7-9,CASSPRNTEAFF,TGTGCCAGCAGCCCTAGGAACACTGAAGCTTTCTTT
TRBJ2-5,TRBD1,-,TRBV15,CATSRAITGDGETQYF,TGTGCCACCAGCAGAGCCATTACAGGGGATGGAGAGACCCAGTACTTC
TRBJ2-7,-,-,TRBV4-1,CASSQDSLESYEQYF,TGCGCCAGCAGCCAAGATTCACTAGAATCCTACGAGCAGTACTTC
TRBJ2-7,TRBD1,-,TRBV15,CATSRDRGQGYF,TGTGCCACCAGCAGAGATCGGGGACAGGGGTACTTC
TRBJ2-1,TRBD2,-,TRBV4-1,CASSQSGGRGYEQFF,TGCGCCAGCAGCCAATCGGGAGGGAGAGGCTATGAGCAGTTCTTC
TRBJ1-2,TRBD1,-,TRBV5-1,CASSLEGTGYGYTF,TGCGCCAGCAGCTTGGAAGGGACAGGCTATGGCTACACCTTC
TRBJ2-6,-,-,TRBV28,CASTMRPSGANVLTF,TGTGCCAGCACCATGCGGCCGTCTGGGGCCAACGTCCTGACTTTC
TRBJ2-2,TRBD1,few,TRBV29-1,CSAHLDRSAGELFF,TGCAGCGCACACTTGGACAGGAGCGCCGGGGAGCTGTTTTTT
TRBJ2-3,-,once,TRBV6-5,CASSRQGTDTQYF,TGTGCCAGCAGTCGACAGGGCACAGATACGCAGTATTTT
TRBJ2-1,-,-,TRBV19,CASSIWSLDEQFF,TGTGCCAGTAGTATTTGGAGTCTGGATGAGCAGTTCTTC